This T cell receptor (beta chain) is from a study of TIL therapy for anti-PD-1-resistant metastatic lung cancer. Time point meaning: pre-treatment sample, taken before nivolumab and TIL therapy. This was the immunoSEQ v3 assay. The assay was immunoSEQ multiplex PCR, and TCRdb's table has in-frame clones only and misses some. The repertoire consists of about 36,000 clones, with 73% occurring once and the leading ten covering 5.7%. The sequencing used blood, collected at baseline. This TCR came from a person aged 25-80 years with non-small cell lung cancer.

The CDR3 loop is CATSGYDGQDSYEQYF. CDR3 in DNA: TGTGCCACCAGCGGCTACGACGGGCAGGATTCCTACGAGCAGTACTTC. The chain uses TRBV15 and TRBJ2-7; no clear D. The V end was cut by 5 bases, the J end by 1 base, with 18 bases between. The length of the CDR3 is 16 residues. In germline, CDR1 is LNHNV, CDR2 YYDKDF (reference sequence).